This TCR beta chain derives from a study of blood T cell repertoires in COVID-19. Whole-study context: Samples taken during acute and convalescent COVID-19 were collected in the United States, Italy and Spain. From T cells, B-cell-depleted T cells, or PBMCs came the material, which was cDNA or gDNA.

A word on this clone: The same CDR3 also results from other DNA sequences found in this sample.

Here immunoSEQ multiplex PCR was the method, and the copy in TCRdb shows in-frame clones only, minus some. The table records 180,000 or so clones, 60% to 85% of them present only once. The clonotype was recovered from a woman aged 50 to 60 with active or convalescent COVID-19. Sequencing was performed on peripheral blood.

This CDR3 is CASSRQNTEAFF. In DNA form, the CDR3 reads TGTGCCAGCAGTCGACAGAATACTGAAGCTTTCTTT. The V gene is TRBV6-5, the J gene TRBJ1-1; perhaps TRBD1 as D (5 bases). The ends were cut back, 5 bases at V and 5 bases at J, with 9 bases in the middle. CDR1 and CDR2 from the germline V gene are MNHEY and SVGAGI. The CDR3 contains 12 residues.